These 27 T cell receptor beta chains were all obtained from the same sample, sequenced in a study of T-cell reconstitution after alpha-beta-depleted transplantation in children. The TCRbeta library incorporated unique molecular identifiers. One entry per CDR3 protein, called by TCRdb with MiXCR from the PCR reads. The top ten hold roughly 4.8% of the sample, which has approximately 200,000 distinct CDR3 sequences, just under 6.5% seen once. The sequences come from PBMCs, collected before TCRalphabeta/CD19-depleted stem cell transplant. Source of these receptors: a girl under three years old with combined immunodeficiency, due to receive a stem cell transplant.

This clonotype occurred many times. The chain combines TRBV28 with TRBJ2-7; no clear D. Between the trimmed V and J ends, which lost 6 bases and 2 bases, there was a span of 20 bases. This CDR3 spans 16 amino acids. Germline CDR1 is MDHEN and CDR2 is SYDVKM. The CDR3 sequence: CASRLTTSSIPYEQYF. The DNA of the CDR3 is TGTGCCAGCAGACTAACGACTTCCTCGATCCCCTACGAGCAGTACTTC.

This clonotype was recorded at least ten times. V and J are TRBV27 and TRBJ2-1, with D tentatively TRBD2 (6 bases). The ends were cut back, 2 bases at V and 8 bases at J, with 16 bases in the middle. The CDR3 length is 15 residues. Germline loops: CDR1 MNHEY, CDR2 SMNVEV (reference sequence). CDR3 coding DNA: TGTGCCAGCAGTTTAGGTTCCGGGAGCTGGGATGAGCAGTTCTTC. This encodes CASSLGSGSWDEQFF.

This chain links TRBV10-2 with TRBJ1-5; no definite D call. In germline, CDR1 is WSHSY, CDR2 SAAADI. The CDR3 has 13 amino acids. Trimming left V 8 bases short and J 3 bases short, with 11 bases between. This chain's CDR3 is CASGRQPNQPQHF. Written as DNA, the CDR3 is TGCGCCAGCGGTAGACAACCCAATCAGCCCCAGCATTTT.

This clonotype was picked up many times. J is TRBJ2-5 and V is TRBV20-1; the D gene is possibly TRBD1 (6 bases). The ends were cut back, 5 bases at V and 3 bases at J, with 13 bases in the middle. From germline, CDR1 is DFQATT and CDR2 SNEGSKA (reference sequence). The CDR3 sequence is 13 residues long. CDR3 DNA sequence: TGCAGTGCTGGGGGCGCAGGAAAAGAGACCCAGTACTTC. Its translation is CSAGGAGKETQYF.

This clonotype has a count of ten or more. CDR3 region: CASSEAGRGRETQYF. The CDR3 nucleotides are TGTGCCAGCAGTGAAGCCGGCAGGGGAAGGGAGACCCAGTACTTC. The V call is TRBV6-1, the J call TRBJ2-5, with a tentative D call TRBD1 (6 bases). Germline V CDR1 and CDR2: MNHNS, SASEGT. Trimming shortened V by 0 bases and J by 5 bases, and 13 bases separated the two germline ends. This CDR3 spans 15 amino acids.

There are many counts of this clonotype. This sequence joins TRBV7-2 and TRBJ2-2, with 10 bases identical to TRBD1. The V gene end was trimmed by 11 bases and the J gene end by 3 bases; junction bases not matched to a gene: 9. The length of the CDR3 is 15 residues. Germline CDR1 SGHTA, CDR2 FQGNSA. CDR3 nucleotides: TGTGCCGGGACAGGGGAGCGGGCTTACACCGGGGAGCTGTTTTTT. Amino acid sequence: CAGTGERAYTGELFF.

The V and J genes are TRBV5-6 and TRBJ2-1; the match to TRBD2 covers 9 bases. Germline CDR1 is SGHDT and CDR2 is YYEEEE. Trimming cost V 3 bases and J 2 bases; bases outside gene matches: 9. This CDR3 region has 17 residues. For the CDR3, the DNA is TGTGCCAGCAGCTGGGTGATAGCGGGGGACCCCTACAATGAGCAGTTCTTC. Its translation: CASSWVIAGDPYNEQFF. Looking up the rest from reference TRBV5-6 and TRBJ2-1 gives the full variable domain: DAGVTQSPTHLIKTRGQQVTLRCSPKSGHDTVSWYQQALGQGPQFIFQYYEEEERQRGNFPDRFSGHQFPNYSSELNVNALLLGDSALYLCASSWVIAGDPYNEQFFGPGTRLTVL.

This chain joins TRBV12-3 or TRBV12-4 and TRBJ1-2; 8 positions match TRBD1. The J segment lost 8 bases and the V segment lost 7 bases, leaving 12 bases of the junction unmatched. This CDR3 is 14 amino acids long. The CDR3 here is CASNLTPTGDGYTF. CDR3 nucleotides: TGTGCCAGCAATCTTACTCCGACAGGGGACGGCTACACCTTC.

This chain connects TRBV27 to TRBJ2-3; unclear D gene. The ends were cut back, 5 bases at V and 4 bases at J, with 13 bases in the middle. The CDR3 runs to 14 residues. The germline V gene encodes CDR1 MNHEY and CDR2 SMNVEV (reference sequence). The CDR3 nucleotides are TGTGCCAGCAGTCCCTTTTTGGGTTCAGATACGCAGTATTTT. Amino acid sequence: CASSPFLGSDTQYF.

This clonotype was counted at least ten times. CDR3 sequence (DNA): TGTGCCAGCAGTTTAGGTAGGGCCCTCCTCTGGGAGCAGTACTTC. Its translation: CASSLGRALLWEQYF. The chain employs TRBV27 and TRBJ2-7; unclear D gene. CDR1 and CDR2 (germline): MNHEY, SMNVEV (reference sequence). The V gene lost 2 bases and the J gene lost 7 bases, with 18 bases spanning the gap. This CDR3 contains 15 residues.

This clonotype was seen many times. This chain joins TRBV20-1 and TRBJ2-7, with 9 bases identical to TRBD1. This CDR3 is 14 amino acids long. V dropped 0 bases and J dropped 9; count of bases not matched to a gene: 9. The germline gives CDR1 DFQATT, CDR2 SNEGSKA (reference sequence). CDR3 nucleotide sequence: TGCAGTGCTAGAGAAGGGACAGGGTCAAAAGTGCAGTACTTC. Translating it yields CSAREGTGSKVQYF.

The chain combines TRBV4-2 with TRBJ2-7; 15 nucleotides match TRBD2. The V gene's germline CDR1 is LGHNA and CDR2 YNFKEQ. The CDR3 has 17 amino acids. V lost 9 bases and J lost 3; bases outside the gene matches: 12. CDR3 region: CARSTGTSGGTLYEQYF. CDR3 bases: TGTGCCAGGAGCACCGGGACTAGCGGGGGGACCCTCTACGAGCAGTACTTC.

This sequence joins TRBV5-4 and TRBJ2-3; D remains ambiguous. The V gene's germline CDR1 is SGHNT and CDR2 YYREEE (reference sequence). This CDR3 comprises 13 residues. Trimming removed 0 bases at V and 3 bases at J, with 5 bases between. The CDR3 spells CASSLEVTDTQYF. The CDR3 DNA reads TGTGCCAGCAGCTTGGAAGTGACAGATACGCAGTATTTT.

This clonotype was counted at least ten times. The gene calls are TRBV20-1 and TRBJ2-1; 13 positions agree with TRBD2. V trimming: 6 bases; J trimming: 0 bases; junction bases outside the gene matches: 8. The CDR3 is 17 amino acids. The germline CDR1 and CDR2 sequences are DFQATT and SNEGSKA (reference sequence). The CDR3 DNA sequence: TGCAGTGCGCAACGGACTAGCGGGGGACCCTCCTACAATGAGCAGTTCTTC. It translates to CSAQRTSGGPSYNEQFF.

This clonotype appeared many times. The V gene is TRBV7-9, the J gene TRBJ2-1; the D is unclear. The CDR3 totals 13 residues. From germline, CDR1 is SEHNR and CDR2 FQNEAQ (reference sequence). The V gene lost 1 base and the J gene lost 6 bases, with 7 bases spanning the gap. CDR3 DNA sequence: TGTGCCAGCAGCTTAGGGCAGGTCAATGAGCAGTTCTTC. It translates to CASSLGQVNEQFF.

In its sample, this clonotype was seen many times. The chain has TRBV4-1 and TRBJ1-5; D unresolved. The V gene lost 0 bases and the J gene lost 0 bases, with 6 bases spanning the gap. Germline assignment: CDR1 MGHRA and CDR2 YSYEKL. This CDR3 spans 15 amino acids. CDR3 sequence: CASSQDRTSNQPQHF. DNA for the CDR3: TGCGCCAGCAGCCAAGACAGAACTAGCAATCAGCCCCAGCATTTT.

This clonotype showed up many times. The rearrangement joins TRBV7-2 to TRBJ2-2; tentatively, D is TRBD2 (6 bases). Germline CDR1 and CDR2: SGHTA and FQGNSA. The CDR3 runs to 16 residues. Trimming shortened V by 7 bases and J by 3 bases, and 18 bases separated the two germline ends. Written as DNA, the CDR3 is TGTGCCAGCACCCTGGTGGGGGGACGCCACACCGGGGAGCTGTTTTTT. It specifies CASTLVGGRHTGELFF.

The rearrangement links TRBV27 to TRBJ2-7; possibly TRBD1 or TRBD2 for D (5 bases each). The CDR3 is 14 residues long. Germline lookup yields CDR1 MNHEY and CDR2 SMNVEV (reference sequence). Trimming took off 8 bases at V and 0 bases at J, with 14 bases between the two ends. The CDR3: CASSWGINSYEQYF. The CDR3 bases are TGTGCCAGCTCCTGGGGGATCAACTCCTACGAGCAGTACTTC.

This clonotype came up a few times. The chain couples TRBV5-1 to TRBJ2-3, with 9 positions matching TRBD1. V shed 4 bases, J shed 7 bases, and the junction held 10 bases outside the gene matches. Per germline, CDR1 SGHRS and CDR2 YFSETQ. The CDR3 covers 15 residues. The chain's CDR3 is CASSPYGDRAYTQYF. CDR3 nucleotides: TGCGCCAGCAGCCCGTACGGGGACAGGGCCTATACGCAGTATTTT.

This clonotype was observed many times. The chain recombines TRBV4-1 with TRBJ2-7; possibly TRBD2 for D (5 bases). Germline V gene sequence: CDR1 MGHRA, CDR2 YSYEKL. The V gene lost 0 bases and the J gene lost 0 bases, with 12 bases spanning the gap. The CDR3 length is 16 residues. The CDR3 DNA sequence: TGCGCCAGCAGCCAAGATTTAGGCGGACTCTCCTACGAGCAGTACTTC. This translates into CASSQDLGGLSYEQYF.

This clonotype came up many times. V and J are TRBV19 and TRBJ2-1; a weak D match, TRBD1 (6 bases). Trimming took 2 bases from V and 4 from J, leaving 12 bases between them. Germline lookup yields CDR1 LNHDA and CDR2 SQIVND (reference sequence). The CDR3 contains 15 residues. This CDR3 reads CASSILRGIYNEQFF. In DNA form, the CDR3 reads TGTGCCAGTAGTATATTAAGGGGGATTTACAATGAGCAGTTCTTC.

The rearrangement joins TRBV6-2 or TRBV6-3 to TRBJ2-7; the D gene is possibly TRBD2 (6 bases). With 0 bases removed from V and 2 bases from J, the gap between germline ends came to 14 bases. The CDR3 extends over 16 amino acids. Germline V gene lookup returns CDR1 MNHEY and CDR2 SVGEGT. Here the CDR3 reads CASSYSPGAPAYEQYF. In DNA form, the CDR3 reads TGTGCCAGCAGTTACTCGCCGGGAGCCCCGGCCTACGAGCAGTACTTC.

There are many counts of this clonotype. The V gene is TRBV27, the J gene TRBJ1-2; a possible D gene is TRBD1 (5 bases). This CDR3 region has 13 residues. CDR1 MNHEY and CDR2 SMNVEV come from the germline V gene (reference sequence). V gave up 3 bases and J gave up 5 bases, with 10 bases separating them. The CDR3 spells CASSLVGGYGYTF. As DNA, the CDR3 is TGTGCCAGCAGTTTGGTCGGGGGATATGGCTACACCTTC.

This clonotype was found a few times. The chain joins TRBV20-1 to TRBJ1-5, with D maybe TRBD1 (5 bases). Between the trimmed V and J ends, which lost 3 bases and 6 bases, there was a span of 12 bases. The CDR3 runs to 13 residues. From germline, CDR1 is DFQATT and CDR2 SNEGSKA (reference sequence). The CDR3 sequence: CSASGRVGQPQHF. The CDR3 DNA reads as TGCAGTGCTAGTGGCAGGGTTGGTCAGCCCCAGCATTTT.

This clonotype has a count of ten or more. The chain is built from TRBV4-1 and TRBJ2-7; D call uncertain. Trimming removed 0 bases from V and 0 bases from J, with 12 bases in between. The length of the CDR3 is 16 residues. Germline V lookup: CDR1 MGHRA, CDR2 YSYEKL. CDR3 sequence: CASSQDVSRSSYEQYF. The CDR3 coding sequence is TGCGCCAGCAGCCAAGATGTGAGCAGGAGCTCCTACGAGCAGTACTTC.

Many counts were recorded for this clonotype. The DNA of the CDR3 is TGCAGCGTATACAGGGGAGGCACTGAAGCTTTCTTT. This gives the protein CSVYRGGTEAFF. The chain has TRBV29-1 and TRBJ1-1; 7 nucleotides align to TRBD1. This CDR3 contains 12 residues. Per the germline V gene, CDR1 is SQVTM and CDR2 is ANQGSEA. The J segment lost 4 bases and the V segment lost 6 bases, leaving 5 bases of the junction unmatched.

This clonotype was observed many times. The CDR3 coding sequence is TGTGCCAGCAGCCCCTATTTCCCCAATGAGCAGTTCTTC. Translated: CASSPYFPNEQFF. This rearrangement joins TRBV7-3 to TRBJ2-1; unclear D gene. Germline V gives CDR1 SGHTA, CDR2 FQGTGA. Trimming took 5 bases from V and 6 from J, leaving 11 bases between them. The CDR3 is made up of 13 amino acids.